This T cell receptor beta chain was retrieved from a study of T cell changes during pregnancy in multiple sclerosis. CDR1 and CDR2 (germline): SGHAT, FQNNGV. The V end lost 3 bases, the J end lost 4 bases, and 12 bases lay between the germline ends. This CDR3 comprises 14 residues. TCRdb's copy holds only in-frame clones and misses some; the assay was immunoSEQ multiplex PCR. Of tens of thousands of clones listed, around 89% are singletons. The clonotype was recovered from a female donor in good health, enrolled as a control in a pregnancy study. The chain couples TRBV11-2 to TRBJ1-1, with D unresolved. The material sequenced was CD8+ T cells from peripheral blood mononuclear cells, taken after pregnancy. The DNA of the CDR3 is TGTGCCAGCAGCTTTCCCGGTGAGGGCACTGAAGCTTTCTTT. It yields the protein CASSFPGEGTEAFF.